These 9 T cell receptor beta chains were sequenced from one sample in a study of shared clonotypes between healthy human individuals. Sequenced by immunoSEQ multiplex PCR; TCRdb stores in-frame clones only, minus some. Among about 690,000 clones listed, roughly 88% were seen once. Material: memory CD8+ T cells from PBMCs. Specified subset: CD45RO+ cells pooled with CCR7-negative TemRA cells. The receptors shown here come from a man between 18 and 35 years old in good health. Some clones in this sample may be carry-over from other donors' samples.

The chain joins TRBV27 to TRBJ2-1; D is perhaps TRBD1 (6 bases). Per the germline V gene, CDR1 is MNHEY and CDR2 is SMNVEV (reference sequence). V was pared by 10 bases and J by 0 bases, with 19 bases between. This CDR3 comprises 16 residues. CDR3: CATNPTGPNSYNEQFF. The CDR3 DNA sequence: TGTGCCACCAACCCGACAGGCCCGAACTCCTACAATGAGCAGTTCTTC.

The V call is TRBV29-1, the J call TRBJ2-1; D is uncertain. CDR3 length equals 11 residues. Germline CDR1 and CDR2: SQVTM and ANQGSEA. V lost 7 bases, J lost 6 bases, and 10 bases lay in between. The CDR3 is CSAHRSNEQFF. The CDR3 DNA follows: TGCAGCGCCCATAGATCCAATGAGCAGTTCTTC.

The chain has TRBV7-9 and TRBJ2-1, with 11 bases that match TRBD2. J lost 4 bases, V lost 4 bases, and 6 bases had no gene match. The CDR3 contains 16 residues. Germline CDR1 SEHNR, CDR2 FQNEAQ (reference sequence). CDR3 sequence reads: CASSSAGTSGYNEQFF. Written as DNA, the CDR3 is TGTGCCAGCAGCTCAGCGGGGACTAGCGGTTACAATGAGCAGTTCTTC.

This chain links TRBV7-9 with TRBJ2-3, with D perhaps TRBD1 or TRBD2 (5 bases each). The length of the CDR3 is 16 residues. The V end was cut by 5 bases, the J end by 0 bases, with 15 bases between. Germline CDR1 SEHNR, CDR2 FQNEAQ (reference sequence). The CDR3 coding sequence is TGTGCCAGCAGCCACCGGGACGGCCTTAGCACAGATACGCAGTATTTT. The encoded protein is CASSHRDGLSTDTQYF.

The chain employs TRBV9 and TRBJ1-2; a weak D match, TRBD1 (5 bases). Germline CDR1 is SGDLS and CDR2 is YYNGEE. CDR3 length equals 15 residues. Trimming took 3 bases from V and 2 from J, leaving 14 bases between them. CDR3 amino acids: CASSARREGNYGYTF. Written as DNA, the CDR3 is TGTGCCAGCAGCGCCCGGAGGGAGGGGAACTATGGCTACACCTTC. The whole variable domain, filled in from reference TRBV9 and TRBJ1-2, reads DSGVTQTPKHLITATGQRVTLRCSPRSGDLSVYWYQQSLDQGLQFLIQYYNGEERAKGNILERFSAQQFPDLHSELNLSSLELGDSALYFCASSARREGNYGYTFGSGTRLTVV.

The rearrangement uses TRBV14 and TRBJ2-6, with D perhaps TRBD2 (6 bases). The CDR3 has 17 amino acids. Per the germline V gene, CDR1 is SGHDN and CDR2 is FVKESK. The germline V and J ends were trimmed by 3 bases and 0 bases, with 12 bases remaining between them. The CDR3 sequence: CASSHGGRLSGANVLTF. CDR3 nucleotide sequence: TGTGCCAGCAGCCACGGGGGTCGGCTCTCTGGGGCCAACGTCCTGACTTTC.

The table lists this clone with a few counts. This chain uses TRBV28 with TRBJ2-7; TRBD2 might be the D (6 bases). Germline values: CDR1 MDHEN, CDR2 SYDVKM. The CDR3 extends over 20 amino acids. Trimming shortened V by 2 bases and J by 1 base, and 27 bases separated the two germline ends. The CDR3 DNA is TGTGCCAGCAGTTTACCCCCTCGGGACTCGTCTCTCAGAGGTTCCTACGAGCAGTACTTC. Translated: CASSLPPRDSSLRGSYEQYF.

V usage is TRBV5-1 and J usage is TRBJ2-2, with D possibly matching TRBD2 (6 bases). The germline V gene has CDR1 SGHRS and CDR2 YFSETQ. This CDR3 has 13 amino acids. Trimming removed 7 bases from V and 5 bases from J, with 12 bases in between. Written as DNA, the CDR3 is TGCGCCAGCCGGGAGCAGGGTACCGGGGAGCTGTTTTTT. Protein product: CASREQGTGELFF.

The chain has TRBV10-3 and TRBJ1-5, with D possibly being TRBD1 (5 bases). The CDR3 spans 17 residues. In germline, CDR1 is ENHRY, CDR2 SYGVKD. V lost 0 bases and J lost 8, with 20 bases in between. The CDR3 DNA sequence: TGTGCCATCAGTGAGTCGATGGACGCAGGGCGTCTGAAGCCCCAGCATTTT. Protein product: CAISESMDAGRLKPQHF.